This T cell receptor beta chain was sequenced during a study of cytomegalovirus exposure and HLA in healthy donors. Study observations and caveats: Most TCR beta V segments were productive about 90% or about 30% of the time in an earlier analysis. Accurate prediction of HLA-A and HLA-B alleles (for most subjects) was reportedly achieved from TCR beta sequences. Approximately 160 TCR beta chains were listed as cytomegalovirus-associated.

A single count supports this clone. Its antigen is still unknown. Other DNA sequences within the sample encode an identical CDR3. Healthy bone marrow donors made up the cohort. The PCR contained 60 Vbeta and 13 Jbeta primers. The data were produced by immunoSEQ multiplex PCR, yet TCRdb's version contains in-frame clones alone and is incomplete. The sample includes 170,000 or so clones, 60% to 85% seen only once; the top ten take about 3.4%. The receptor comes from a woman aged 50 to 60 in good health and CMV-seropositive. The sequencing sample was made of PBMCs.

The CDR3 DNA reads TGTGCCAGCAGAGGACTAGCAGGAAGTTCCTACGAGCAGTACTTC. Amino acid sequence: CASRGLAGSSYEQYF. V is TRBV28 and J is TRBJ2-7; 8 bases match TRBD2. Trimming at V came to 6 bases and at J to 1 base, leaving 8 bases not matched to a gene. Germline CDR1 is MDHEN and CDR2 is SYDVKM. This CDR3 is 15 amino acids long.